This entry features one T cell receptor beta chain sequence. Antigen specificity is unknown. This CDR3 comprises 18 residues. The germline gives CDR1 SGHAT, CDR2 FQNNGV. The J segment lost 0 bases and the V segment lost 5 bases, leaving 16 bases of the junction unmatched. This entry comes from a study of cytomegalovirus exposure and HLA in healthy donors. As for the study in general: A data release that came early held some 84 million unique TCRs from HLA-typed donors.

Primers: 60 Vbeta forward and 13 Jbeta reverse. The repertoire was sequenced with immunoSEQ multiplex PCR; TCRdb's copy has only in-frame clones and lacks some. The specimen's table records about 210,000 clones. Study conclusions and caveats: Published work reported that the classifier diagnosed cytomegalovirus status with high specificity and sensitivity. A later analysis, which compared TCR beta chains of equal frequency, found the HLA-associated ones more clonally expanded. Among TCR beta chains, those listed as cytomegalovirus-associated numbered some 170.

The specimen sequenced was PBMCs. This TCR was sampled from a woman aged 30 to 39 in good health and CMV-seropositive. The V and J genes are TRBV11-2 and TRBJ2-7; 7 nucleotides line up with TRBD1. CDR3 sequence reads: CASSLRSSQGPPSYEQYF. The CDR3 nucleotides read TGTGCCAGCAGCCTACGGTCTTCACAGGGGCCCCCCTCCTACGAGCAGTACTTC.